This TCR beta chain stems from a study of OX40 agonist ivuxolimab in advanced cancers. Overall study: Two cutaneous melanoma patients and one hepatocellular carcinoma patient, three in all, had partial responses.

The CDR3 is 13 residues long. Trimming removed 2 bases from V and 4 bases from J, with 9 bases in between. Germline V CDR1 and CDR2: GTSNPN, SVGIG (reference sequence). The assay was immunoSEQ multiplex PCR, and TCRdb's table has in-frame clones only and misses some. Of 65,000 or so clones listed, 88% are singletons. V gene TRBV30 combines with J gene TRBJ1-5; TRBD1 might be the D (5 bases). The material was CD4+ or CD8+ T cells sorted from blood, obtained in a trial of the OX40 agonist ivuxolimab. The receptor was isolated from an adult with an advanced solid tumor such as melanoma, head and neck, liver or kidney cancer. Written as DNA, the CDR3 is TGTGCCTGGAGTACAAACAGGAATCAGCCCCAGCATTTT. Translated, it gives CAWSTNRNQPQHF.